Sequencing of this TCR beta chain was carried out in a study of blood T cell repertoires in COVID-19. Study-level information: From the United States, Italy and Spain came samples of acute and convalescent COVID-19. T cells, B-cell-depleted T cells, or PBMCs provided the cDNA or gDNA that served as material.

This table comes from immunoSEQ multiplex PCR, and its TCRdb copy is limited to in-frame clones, with some not included. The table lists 160,000 or so clones, roughly 88% of them singletons. This CDR3 comprises 16 residues. CDR1 and CDR2 from the germline V gene are SGDLS and YYNGEE. The V end was cut by 2 bases, the J end by 6 bases, with 20 bases between. This clone was recorded a few times. This clonotype originated in a woman aged 50 to 65 with acute or convalescent COVID-19. The material sequenced was peripheral blood. The V and J genes are TRBV9 and TRBJ1-2; perhaps TRBD1 as D (6 bases). CDR3 in amino acids: CASSVGSGGPSDGYTF. CDR3 DNA: TGTGCCAGCAGCGTGGGTTCTGGGGGCCCGTCAGATGGCTACACCTTC. Full variable domain (outside the CDR3, taken from reference TRBV9 and TRBJ1-2): DSGVTQTPKHLITATGQRVTLRCSPRSGDLSVYWYQQSLDQGLQFLIQYYNGEERAKGNILERFSAQQFPDLHSELNLSSLELGDSALYFCASSVGSGGPSDGYTFGSGTRLTVV.